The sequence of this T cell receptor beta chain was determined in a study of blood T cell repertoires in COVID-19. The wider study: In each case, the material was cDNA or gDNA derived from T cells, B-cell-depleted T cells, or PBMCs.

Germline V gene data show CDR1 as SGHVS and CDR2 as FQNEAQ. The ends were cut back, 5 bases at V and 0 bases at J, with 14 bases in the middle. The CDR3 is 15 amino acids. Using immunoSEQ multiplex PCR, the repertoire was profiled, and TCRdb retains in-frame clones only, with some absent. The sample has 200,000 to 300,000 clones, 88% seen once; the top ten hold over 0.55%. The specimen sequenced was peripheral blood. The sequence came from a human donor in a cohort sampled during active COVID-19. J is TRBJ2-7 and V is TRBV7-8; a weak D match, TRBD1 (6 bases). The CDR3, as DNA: TGTGCCAGCAGCCGGCTAGGGGACATCTCCTACGAGCAGTACTTC. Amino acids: CASSRLGDISYEQYF.